Each of the 27 T cell receptor beta chains below was sequenced from the same sample in a study of cytomegalovirus exposure and HLA in healthy donors. The PCR had 60 Vbeta and 13 Jbeta primers. Sequencing used immunoSEQ multiplex PCR; TCRdb keeps in-frame clones, though not all of them. The data hold approximately 220,000 clones, with roughly 88% observed a single time. Sequencing was performed on PBMCs. These receptors came from a boy between 2 and 10 years old in good health and CMV-seronegative.

This clone was observed a few times. The rearrangement links TRBV5-1 to TRBJ1-1; D perhaps matches TRBD1 (5 bases). Germline CDR1 is SGHRS and CDR2 is YFSETQ. The germline V and J ends were trimmed by 4 bases and 4 bases, with 8 bases remaining between them. CDR3 length: 12 amino acids. The CDR3 reads CASSEDITEAFF. In nucleotides, the CDR3 is TGCGCCAGCAGCGAGGACATCACTGAAGCTTTCTTT.

This clone was detected once. The chain carries TRBV19 and TRBJ1-1; perhaps TRBD1 as D (6 bases). CDR3 size: 16 residues. V was trimmed by 5 bases and J by 0 bases, leaving 16 bases between them. Germline V gene data show CDR1 as LNHDA and CDR2 as SQIVND (reference sequence). CDR3 sequence: CASSLQGYGLNTEAFF. CDR3 coding DNA: TGTGCCAGTAGTCTACAGGGCTACGGTTTGAACACTGAAGCTTTCTTT.

The chain carries TRBV9 and TRBJ1-3; D unresolved. Trimming took 3 bases from V and 3 from J, leaving 7 bases between them. The CDR3 runs 13 residues. The germline gives CDR1 SGDLS, CDR2 YYNGEE. CDR3 protein: CASSGLGGNTIYF. The CDR3 DNA sequence: TGTGCCAGCAGCGGACTAGGTGGAAACACCATATATTTT.

This clone was seen more than once but under ten times. V and J are TRBV6-6 and TRBJ1-3, with unresolved D. V gave up 6 bases and J gave up 0 bases, with 9 bases separating them. This CDR3 comprises 14 residues. Germline V gene lookup returns CDR1 MNHNY and CDR2 SVGAGI (reference sequence). The CDR3 protein is CASREVSSGNTIYF. The DNA for the CDR3 is TGTGCCAGCAGGGAGGTTAGCTCTGGAAACACCATATATTTT.

The V and J genes are TRBV6-6 and TRBJ2-7, with 7 bases matching TRBD1. Per germline, CDR1 MNHNY and CDR2 SVGAGI (reference sequence). Trimming took 2 bases from V and 2 from J; bases not matched to a gene: 9. CDR3 length equals 16 residues. For the CDR3, the DNA is TGTGCCAGCAGTTACCCCCAAAACAGGGGTCCCTACGAGCAGTACTTC. It specifies CASSYPQNRGPYEQYF.

In its sample, this clone was seen once. V gene TRBV14 combines with J gene TRBJ1-1; D unclear. The ends were cut back, 4 bases at V and 4 bases at J, with 10 bases in the middle. CDR3 length: 13 residues. Germline-derived CDR1 and CDR2 are SGHDN and FVKESK. CDR3 bases: TGTGCCAGCAGCCCAGTTCGCCCCACTGAAGCTTTCTTT. Encoded protein: CASSPVRPTEAFF.

The V gene is TRBV4-1, the J gene TRBJ1-5, with D perhaps matching TRBD1 (6 bases). CDR1 and CDR2 from the germline V gene are MGHRA and YSYEKL. The germline V and J ends were trimmed by 3 bases and 5 bases, with 17 bases remaining between them. The CDR3 is made up of 16 amino acids. The CDR3 spells CASSHLKDRRDQPQHF. CDR3 coding DNA: TGCGCCAGCAGCCACCTGAAAGACAGGCGAGATCAGCCCCAGCATTTT.

The chain uses TRBV4-1 and TRBJ2-5; 14 bases map to TRBD2. Germline assignment: CDR1 MGHRA and CDR2 YSYEKL. The CDR3 runs to 18 residues. V dropped 0 bases and J dropped 5; count of bases not matched to a gene: 8. The CDR3: CASSQDRLAGGPGETQYF. In nucleotides, the CDR3 is TGCGCCAGCAGCCAAGACCGACTAGCGGGGGGGCCGGGGGAGACCCAGTACTTC.

As to this clone: The CDR3 carries no conserved terminal phenylalanine or tryptophan, so it likely arises from a read error. V and J are TRBV30 and TRBJ2-7, with 11 bases matching TRBD1. The CDR3 is made up of 14 amino acids. The trim removed 2 bases at V and 5 bases at J, leaving 5 bases unmatched. Per germline, CDR1 GTSNPN and CDR2 SVGIG (reference sequence). The DNA of the CDR3 is TGTGCCTGGAGTCCTTGGACAGGGGGCAACGAGCAGTACCTC. Amino acids: CAWSPWTGGNEQYL.

This clone was seen more than once but under ten times. The CDR3 region has the DNA TGTGCCAGCAGCTTGTTGGTCGACAGGGTTGCAACTAATGAAAAACTGTTTTTT. Translating it yields CASSLLVDRVATNEKLFF. J is TRBJ1-4 and V is TRBV5-6, with 7 nucleotides matching TRBD1. After removal of 1 base from V and 0 bases from J, the junction contained 9 bases not matched to a gene. This CDR3 has 18 amino acids. From germline, CDR1 is SGHDT and CDR2 YYEEEE.

On this clone: Other DNA sequences within the sample encode an identical CDR3. The gene calls are TRBV5-1 and TRBJ1-2; TRBD1 is a possible D gene (6 bases). There are 13 residues in the CDR3. V was shortened by 0 bases and J by 6 bases, with 9 bases between the two germline ends. Germline V CDR1 and CDR2: SGHRS, YFSETQ. CDR3 loop: CASSLEQGDGYTF. The CDR3 nucleotides read TGCGCCAGCAGCTTGGAACAGGGTGATGGCTACACCTTC.

The chain uses TRBV5-1 and TRBJ2-1, with 12 positions matching TRBD2. CDR1 and CDR2 from the germline V gene are SGHRS and YFSETQ. Unmatched junction bases numbered 7, after V lost 4 bases and J lost 5 bases. The CDR3 totals 16 residues. CDR3 in amino acids: CASSPPLAGGDNEQFF. CDR3 in DNA: TGCGCCAGCAGCCCCCCCCTAGCGGGAGGGGACAATGAGCAGTTCTTC.

The chain joins TRBV23-1 to TRBJ1-4; tentative D call: TRBD1 (6 bases). TRBV23-1 is marked as an open reading frame, function uncertain. With 4 bases removed from V and 6 bases from J, the gap between germline ends came to 9 bases. CDR3 size: 13 residues. CDR3 loop: CASSRTEDEKLFF. The CDR3 coding sequence is TGCGCCAGCAGTCGGACAGAAGATGAAAAACTGTTTTTT.

The gene calls are TRBV30 and TRBJ2-7, with 9 bases identical to TRBD2. Germline V CDR1 and CDR2: GTSNPN, SVGIG (reference sequence). The length of the CDR3 is 15 residues. V shed 0 bases and J 5 bases; nucleotides not matched to a gene: 8. The CDR3 region has the DNA TGTGCCTGGAGTGTACGCGGGAGGGTCGGGGACGAGCAGTACTTC. Translated: CAWSVRGRVGDEQYF.

The chain has TRBV11-2 and TRBJ2-1; 11 positions match TRBD1. The CDR3 contains 14 residues. Germline trimming cut 4 bases from V and 7 bases from J; bases unmatched to any gene: 3. Germline V CDR1 and CDR2: SGHAT, FQNNGV. The CDR3 bases are TGTGCCAGCAGCTACCGGGACAGGGGGAATGAGCAGTTCTTC. The encoded protein is CASSYRDRGNEQFF.

The V call is TRBV6-6, the J call TRBJ1-2; maybe TRBD1 (6 bases). The germline V and J ends were trimmed by 6 bases and 4 bases, with 12 bases remaining between them. Germline V gives CDR1 MNHNY, CDR2 SVGAGI (reference sequence). The CDR3 totals 13 residues. CDR3 sequence: CASSPQGSYGYTF. Here the CDR3 DNA reads TGTGCCAGCAGCCCACAGGGTAGCTATGGCTACACCTTC.

The V gene is TRBV29-1, the J gene TRBJ2-7; 12 positions match TRBD2. This CDR3 region has 13 residues. Germline V lookup: CDR1 SQVTM, CDR2 ANQGSEA. Losses at the gene ends were 6 bases for V and 3 bases for J; bases not matched to a gene: 3. CDR3 residues: CSVTSGRLYEQYF. The CDR3 DNA is TGCAGCGTAACTAGCGGGAGGCTCTACGAGCAGTACTTC.

The gene calls are TRBV11-2 and TRBJ1-1, with 9 bases lining up with TRBD1. The trim removed 5 bases at V and 6 bases at J, leaving 13 bases unmatched. The germline gives CDR1 SGHAT, CDR2 FQNNGV. This CDR3 contains 16 residues. The CDR3 DNA reads as TGTGCCAGCAGCGACGGGACAGGGAGTCGAGAGCCTGAAGCTTTCTTT. Its translation: CASSDGTGSREPEAFF.

This sequence joins TRBV5-1 and TRBJ2-1; TRBD2 might be the D (6 bases). In germline, CDR1 is SGHRS, CDR2 YFSETQ. CDR3 size: 16 residues. The ends were cut back, 4 bases at V and 1 base at J, with 15 bases in the middle. The CDR3 loop is CASSPLADRSYNEQFF. In DNA, the CDR3 is TGCGCCAGCAGCCCATTAGCGGATCGGTCCTACAATGAGCAGTTCTTC.

CDR3 DNA: TGCGCCAGCAGCTTGGTGGACAACCAAGAGACCCAGTACTTC. Its protein is CASSLVDNQETQYF. The genes are TRBV5-1 and TRBJ2-5; TRBD1 might be the D (5 bases). V was shortened by 0 bases and J by 0 bases, with 6 bases between the two germline ends. CDR1 is SGHRS, CDR2 YFSETQ, per germline. This CDR3 is built from 14 residues. Full variable domain (missing parts from reference TRBV5-1 and TRBJ2-5): KAGVTQTPRYLIKTRGQQVTLSCSPISGHRSVSWYQQTPGQGLQFLFEYFSETQRNKGNFPGRFSGRQFSNSRSEMNVSTLELGDSALYLCASSLVDNQETQYFGPGTRLLVL.

The rearrangement uses TRBV7-9 and TRBJ2-7; weak D call: TRBD1 (5 bases). The CDR3 is made up of 12 amino acids. Germline CDR1 SEHNR, CDR2 FQNEAQ (reference sequence). V lost 3 bases and J lost 6, with 9 bases in between. CDR3 sequence (DNA): TGTGCCAGCAGCTTGGGGCATAGCGAGCAGTACTTC. It specifies CASSLGHSEQYF.

The chain combines TRBV15 with TRBJ2-5, with D possibly matching TRBD2 (6 bases). Per germline, CDR1 LNHNV and CDR2 YYDKDF (reference sequence). This CDR3 has 12 amino acids. V was cut by 8 bases and J by 1 base, with 8 bases left in between. CDR3 protein: CATRGLQETQYF. The DNA of the CDR3 is TGTGCCACCCGGGGACTCCAAGAGACCCAGTACTTC.

The CDR3 protein is CASSQGANNYGYTF. The CDR3 coding sequence is TGTGCCAGCTCTCAGGGGGCGAATAACTATGGCTACACCTTC. The chain couples TRBV6-5 to TRBJ1-2; 8 nucleotides match TRBD1. The CDR3 covers 14 residues. In germline, CDR1 is MNHEY, CDR2 SVGAGI. Unmatched junction bases numbered 6, after V lost 8 bases and J lost 1 base.

The rearrangement links TRBV30 to TRBJ1-5; D is perhaps TRBD1 (5 bases). Germline CDR1 is GTSNPN and CDR2 is SVGIG (reference sequence). The CDR3 is made up of 12 amino acids. Trimming pared 3 bases from V and 9 bases from J, leaving 12 bases between. The chain's CDR3 is CAWSRDLGPQHF. For the CDR3, the DNA is TGTGCCTGGAGCAGGGACTTGGGGCCCCAGCATTTT.

The chain employs TRBV27 and TRBJ2-3, with 11 bases that match TRBD2. This CDR3 has 15 residues. Germline loops: CDR1 MNHEY, CDR2 SMNVEV (reference sequence). Trimming cost V 5 bases and J 3 bases; bases outside gene matches: 4. Here the CDR3 DNA reads TGTGCCAGCAGTGCCTGGACTAGCGGGACAGATACGCAGTATTTT. It is translated as CASSAWTSGTDTQYF.

V gene TRBV19 combines with J gene TRBJ1-5, with 8 bases identical to TRBD1. V lost 8 bases, J lost 4 bases, and 4 bases stayed unmatched. The CDR3 runs 13 residues. Looked up from germline, CDR1 is LNHDA and CDR2 is SQIVND (reference sequence). The CDR3 DNA reads TGTGCCAGTGCCGACAGGGGAAATCAGCCCCAGCATTTT. Encoded protein: CASADRGNQPQHF.

This chain uses TRBV19 with TRBJ1-5, with D possibly TRBD1 on 6 matching bases. The germline CDR1 and CDR2 sequences are LNHDA and SQIVND (reference sequence). Trimming removed 4 bases from V and 3 bases from J, with 13 bases in between. This CDR3 has 15 amino acids. The CDR3 DNA follows: TGTGCCAGTAGTAACGAACAGGGTTACAATCAGCCCCAGCATTTT. Its protein is CASSNEQGYNQPQHF.